The T cell receptor beta chain described here comes from a study of control samples from healthy donors and cancer patients. As to this clone: Other nucleotide sequences in the sample specify the same CDR3.

Using immunoSEQ multiplex PCR, the repertoire was profiled, and TCRdb retains in-frame clones only, with some absent. The sample contains 85,000 to 100,000 clones, approximately 95% of which appear only once. Germline CDR1 KGHSH, CDR2 LQKENI. This CDR3 has 13 residues. V lost 0 bases to trimming and J lost 5 bases, with 4 bases between them. The receptor was isolated from a man aged 18-30 years in good health. Sequencing used blood. This chain connects TRBV18 to TRBJ2-2; D gene unclear. This CDR3 is CASSPPGTGELFF. The CDR3 DNA is TGTGCCAGCTCACCACCCGGGACCGGGGAGCTGTTTTTT.